The 4 T cell receptor beta chains in this list originate from one sample, sequenced in a study of cytomegalovirus exposure and HLA in healthy donors. Only in-frame clones appear in the TCRdb table, and some are missing; sequencing was by immunoSEQ multiplex PCR. The sample lists 65,000 to 75,000 clones; about 92% were seen once. Source material: PBMCs. All receptors derive from a man aged 18 to 30 in good health and CMV-seropositive.

V gene TRBV19 combines with J gene TRBJ2-1, with TRBD1 matching over 8 bases. CDR1 and CDR2 from the germline V gene are LNHDA and SQIVND (reference sequence). V lost 4 bases, J lost 6 bases, and 11 bases stayed unmatched. The CDR3 loop spans 16 amino acids. CDR3 amino acids: CASSKFRTGIPNEQFF. The DNA of the CDR3 is TGTGCCAGTAGTAAGTTTAGGACAGGGATCCCCAATGAGCAGTTCTTC. Supplemented by reference TRBV19 and TRBJ2-1, the full variable domain reads DGGITQSPKYLFRKEGQNVTLSCEQNLNHDAMYWYRQDPGQGLRLIYYSQIVNDFQKGDIAEGYSVSREKKESFPLTVTSAQKNPTAFYLCASSKFRTGIPNEQFFGPGTRLTVL.

The chain employs TRBV29-1 and TRBJ1-2, with 12 positions matching TRBD1. The germline CDR1 and CDR2 sequences are SQVTM and ANQGSEA. The CDR3 loop spans 14 amino acids. Trimming cost V 7 bases and J 8 bases; bases outside gene matches: 11. The CDR3 loop reads CSAEPGQGAQGYTF. In DNA form, the CDR3 reads TGCAGCGCGGAACCGGGACAGGGGGCGCAGGGCTACACCTTC.

The chain carries TRBV18 and TRBJ2-3, with D maybe TRBD2 (6 bases). Germline assignment: CDR1 KGHSH and CDR2 LQKENI. This CDR3 contains 15 residues. Trimming cost V 0 bases and J 5 bases, with 12 bases left between them. The CDR3 DNA sequence: TGTGCCAGCTCACCACCGGCGGGGTTCGGAGATACGCAGTATTTT. Encoded protein: CASSPPAGFGDTQYF. Drawing the rest from reference TRBV18 and TRBJ2-3, the complete variable domain is NAGVMQNPRHLVRRRGQEARLRCSPMKGHSHVYWYRQLPEEGLKFMVYLQKENIIDESGMPKERFSAEFPKEGPSILRIQQVVRGDSAAYFCASSPPAGFGDTQYFGPGTRLTVL.

The V gene is TRBV6-5, the J gene TRBJ1-3; no definite D call. The CDR3 runs 15 residues. V lost 0 bases to trimming and J lost 3 bases, with 9 bases between them. Looked up from germline, CDR1 is MNHEY and CDR2 is SVGAGI. The CDR3 spells CASSYSSGGGNTIYF. CDR3 nucleotides: TGTGCCAGCAGTTACTCGAGCGGAGGTGGAAACACCATATATTTT.